The present entry profiles one T cell receptor beta chain with its context. Per the original data handling: The assay estimated nucleated cells by amplifying reference gene primers. Assay used: immunoSEQ multiplex PCR; TCRdb lists only in-frame clones, some missing. The V and J calls and clone size were taken over from that table, and D and trimming were inferred from the DNA. Altogether around 260,000 clones are present, 91% being singletons, with the ten largest covering approximately 2.6%. This entry is derived from a study of blood T cell repertoires in COVID-19. The CDR3 is 14 residues long. Germline V gene data show CDR1 as MGHDK and CDR2 as SYGVNS. Trimming left V 10 bases short and J 4 bases short, with 17 bases between. Enrolled during active infection, Seattle patients were then followed longitudinally.

Sequenced: peripheral blood. The J gene is TRBJ2-1, the V gene TRBV25-1, with TRBD2 as a possible D gene (6 bases). This clonotype was obtained from a person aged 18 to 35 with COVID-19, enrolled during active disease. CDR3 region: CATYGGPPYNEQFF. The CDR3 DNA follows: TGTGCCACCTACGGGGGTCCTCCGTACAATGAGCAGTTCTTC.